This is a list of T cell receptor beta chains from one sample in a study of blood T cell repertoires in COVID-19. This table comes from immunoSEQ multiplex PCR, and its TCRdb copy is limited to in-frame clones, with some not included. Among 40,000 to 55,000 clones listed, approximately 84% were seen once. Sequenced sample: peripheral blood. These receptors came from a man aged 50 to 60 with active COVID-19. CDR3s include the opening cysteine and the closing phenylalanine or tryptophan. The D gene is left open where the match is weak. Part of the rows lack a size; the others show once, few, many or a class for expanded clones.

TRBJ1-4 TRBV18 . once CASSPSAAGGEKLFF TGTGCCAGCTCACCATCCGCGGCGGGGGGTGAAAAACTGTTTTTT
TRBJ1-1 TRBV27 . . CASSLLQGAEAFF TGTGCCAGCAGTTTACTCCAGGGTGCTGAAGCTTTCTTT
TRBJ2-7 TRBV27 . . CASSRLPGSSYEQYF TGTGCCAGCAGCCGCCTCCCGGGGAGCTCCTACGAGCAGTACTTC
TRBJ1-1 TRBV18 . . CASSPHTGLTEAFF TGTGCCAGCTCACCACATACAGGGCTCACTGAAGCTTTCTTT
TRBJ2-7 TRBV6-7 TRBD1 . CASSYSGTGGDEQYF TGTGCCAGCAGTTACTCCGGGACAGGGGGCGACGAGCAGTACTTC
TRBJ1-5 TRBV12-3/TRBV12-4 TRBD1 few CASSTGTAQPQHF TGTGCCAGCAGCACTGGGACAGCACAGCCCCAGCATTTT
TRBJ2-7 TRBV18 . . CASSPPYRGEQYF TGTGCCAGCTCACCACCTTATAGGGGGGAGCAGTACTTC
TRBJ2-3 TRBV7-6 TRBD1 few CASSPRTGRTDTQYF TGTGCCAGCAGCCCTCGGACAGGGAGAACAGATACGCAGTATTTT
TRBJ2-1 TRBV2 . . CASRFFRVDNEQFF TGTGCCAGCCGATTTTTCCGGGTCGACAATGAGCAGTTCTTC
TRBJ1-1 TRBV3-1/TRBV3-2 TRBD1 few CASSHRDRPNTEAFF TGTGCCAGCAGCCACAGGGACAGACCGAACACTGAAGCTTTCTTT
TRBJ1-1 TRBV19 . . CASSIIMTTGNTEAFF TGTGCCAGTAGTATTATTATGACGACTGGGAACACTGAAGCTTTCTTT
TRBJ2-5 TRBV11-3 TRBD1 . CASSRDRGETQYF TGTGCCAGCAGCCGGGACAGGGGAGAGACCCAGTACTTC
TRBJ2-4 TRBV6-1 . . CASSEGDRRGKNIQYF TGTGCCAGCAGTGAAGGGGATAGGAGAGGGAAAAACATTCAGTACTTC
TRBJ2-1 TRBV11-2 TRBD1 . CASSPGQGWGEQFF TGTGCCAGCAGCCCCGGACAGGGATGGGGTGAGCAGTTCTTC
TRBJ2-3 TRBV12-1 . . CASSFAASGGADTQYF TGTGCCAGCAGCTTTGCGGCTAGCGGGGGAGCAGATACGCAGTATTTT
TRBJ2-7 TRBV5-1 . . CASSIDRYEQYF TGCGCCAGCAGCATTGACAGATACGAGCAGTACTTC
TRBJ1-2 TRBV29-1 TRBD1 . CSVGEGDRNYGYTF TGCAGCGTTGGAGAAGGGGACAGGAACTATGGCTACACCTTC
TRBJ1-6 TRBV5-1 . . CASSRTADNSPLHF TGCGCCAGCAGCCGGACAGCAGATAATTCACCCCTCCACTTT
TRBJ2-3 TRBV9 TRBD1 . CASSIGQGVDTQYF TGTGCCAGCAGCATCGGACAGGGGGTAGATACGCAGTATTTT
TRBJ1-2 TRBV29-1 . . CSVEDHGRSGYTF TGCAGCGTTGAAGATCATGGGAGGAGTGGCTACACCTTC
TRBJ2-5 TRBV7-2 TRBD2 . CASSLGTSGSQYF TGTGCCAGCAGCTTAGGAACTAGCGGGTCCCAGTACTTC
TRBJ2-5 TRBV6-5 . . CASTDLTETQYF TGTGCCAGCACCGACTTGACCGAGACCCAGTACTTC
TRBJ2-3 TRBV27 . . CASSFTGTDTQYF TGTGCCAGCAGTTTTACGGGCACAGATACGCAGTATTTT
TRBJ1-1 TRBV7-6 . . CASSLEIARGTEAFF TGTGCCAGCAGCTTAGAAATAGCCCGGGGCACTGAAGCTTTCTTT
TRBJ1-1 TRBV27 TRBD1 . CASSPGQAEAFF TGTGCCAGCAGTCCGGGACAGGCAGAAGCTTTCTTT
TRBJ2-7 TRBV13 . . CASSPPNSREQYF TGTGCCAGCAGCCCCCCCAACTCCCGAGAGCAGTACTTC
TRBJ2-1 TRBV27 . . CASSLGRKPYNEQFF TGTGCCAGCAGTTTGGGGCGGAAACCTTACAATGAGCAGTTCTTC
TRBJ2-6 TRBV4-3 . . CASSQGAQDSGANVLTF TGCGCCAGCAGCCAAGGGGCTCAAGACTCTGGGGCCAACGTCCTGACTTTC
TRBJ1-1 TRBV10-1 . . CASSEQPNTEAFF TGCGCCAGCAGTGAACAGCCTAACACTGAAGCTTTCTTT
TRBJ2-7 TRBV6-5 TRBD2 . CASSFATSGYYEQYF TGTGCCAGCAGTTTTGCGACTAGCGGCTACTACGAGCAGTACTTC
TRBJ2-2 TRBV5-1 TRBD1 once CASSPGRTGQATGELFF TGCGCCAGCAGCCCGGGGCGGACAGGGCAAGCCACCGGGGAGCTGTTTTTT
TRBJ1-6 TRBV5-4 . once CASGAVGNSPLHF TGTGCCAGTGGGGCCGTAGGGAATTCACCCCTCCACTTT
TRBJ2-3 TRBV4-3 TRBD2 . CASSQDRSSGGTDTQYF TGCGCCAGCAGCCAAGACAGGTCTAGCGGGGGTACAGATACGCAGTATTTT
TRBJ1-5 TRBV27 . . CASSLTTSGPRGNQPQHF TGTGCCAGCAGTTTAACCACTTCAGGGCCCCGAGGTAATCAGCCCCAGCATTTT
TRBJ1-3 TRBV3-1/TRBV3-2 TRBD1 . CASSRDRGGNTIYF TGTGCCAGCAGCCGGGACAGGGGAGGAAACACCATATATTTT
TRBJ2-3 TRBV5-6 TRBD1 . CASSLSGQGWPDTQYF TGTGCCAGCAGCTTGTCTGGACAGGGGTGGCCAGATACGCAGTATTTT
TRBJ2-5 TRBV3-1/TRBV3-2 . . CASSQSGQSPQYF TGTGCCAGCAGCCAATCAGGACAGTCGCCCCAGTACTTC
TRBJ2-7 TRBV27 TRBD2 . CASSLWLGGSYEQYF TGTGCCAGCAGTTTATGGCTGGGGGGGTCCTACGAGCAGTACTTC
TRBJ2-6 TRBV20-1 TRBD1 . CSASRRDRAPGANVLTF TGCAGTGCTAGTAGGCGGGACAGGGCCCCTGGGGCCAACGTCCTGACTTTC
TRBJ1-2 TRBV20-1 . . CSASRGIANYGYTF TGCAGTGCTAGTAGGGGGATTGCTAACTATGGCTACACCTTC
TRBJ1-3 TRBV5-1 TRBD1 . CASSPDRPSSGNTIYF TGCGCCAGCAGCCCGGACAGGCCCTCCTCTGGAAACACCATATATTTT
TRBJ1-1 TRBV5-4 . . CASSRSGTHNTEAFF TGTGCCAGCAGCCGTTCCGGGACACACAACACTGAAGCTTTCTTT
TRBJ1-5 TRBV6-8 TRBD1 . CASIADRGGNQPQHF TGTGCCAGCATTGCGGACAGGGGGGGCAATCAGCCCCAGCATTTT
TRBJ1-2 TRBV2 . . CASIREDYGYTF TGTGCCAGCATTAGGGAGGACTATGGCTACACCTTC
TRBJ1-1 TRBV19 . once CASSPGEWTEAFF TGTGCCAGTAGCCCCGGGGAATGGACTGAAGCTTTCTTT
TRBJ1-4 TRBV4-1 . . CASSQDSGGANEKLFF TGCGCCAGCAGCCAAGATAGCGGGGGTGCTAATGAAAAACTGTTTTTT
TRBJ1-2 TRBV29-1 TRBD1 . CSLGQGDGYTF TGCTCCCTCGGACAGGGCGATGGCTACACCTTC
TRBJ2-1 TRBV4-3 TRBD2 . CASSKAGGWEQFF TGCGCCAGCAGCAAAGCGGGGGGCTGGGAGCAGTTCTTC
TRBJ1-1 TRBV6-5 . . CASSYGGSPEAFF TGTGCCAGCAGTTACGGGGGCTCACCTGAAGCTTTCTTT
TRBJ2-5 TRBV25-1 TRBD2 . CASSVAGAQETQYF TGTGCCAGCAGTGTAGCGGGGGCACAAGAGACCCAGTACTTC
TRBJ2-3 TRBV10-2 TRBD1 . CASSDHRDRDPDTQYF TGCGCCAGCAGTGACCACCGGGACAGGGACCCAGATACGCAGTATTTT
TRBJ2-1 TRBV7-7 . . CASSLTGGLYNEQFF TGTGCCAGCAGCTTAACGGGGGGCCTTTACAATGAGCAGTTCTTC
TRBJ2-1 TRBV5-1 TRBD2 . CASSHIPGTSGGREQFF TGCGCCAGCAGCCATATACCTGGGACTAGCGGGGGTCGTGAGCAGTTCTTC
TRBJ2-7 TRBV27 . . CASSLISQGPELSSYEQYF TGTGCCAGCAGTTTAATTTCGCAGGGCCCGGAATTGAGCTCCTACGAGCAGTACTTC
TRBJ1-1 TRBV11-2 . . CASSLVGTEAFF TGTGCCAGCAGCTTAGTCGGTACTGAAGCTTTCTTT
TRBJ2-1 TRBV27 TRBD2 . CASSLLPGGSYNEQFF TGTGCCAGCAGTTTATTACCGGGGGGGTCCTACAATGAGCAGTTCTTC
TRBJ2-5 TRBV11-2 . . CASSSHPGGSRETQYF TGTGCCAGCAGCTCCCACCCCGGGGGATCGCGAGAGACCCAGTACTTC
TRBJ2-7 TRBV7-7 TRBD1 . CASSPGTGGYEQYF TGTGCCAGCAGCCCCGGGACAGGGGGGTACGAGCAGTACTTC
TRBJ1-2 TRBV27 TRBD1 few CASSYRDSKVYGYTF TGTGCCAGCAGTTATAGGGACAGTAAGGTCTATGGCTACACCTTC
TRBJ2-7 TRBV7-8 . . CASSSQQGVVYEQYF TGTGCCAGCAGCTCTCAACAGGGAGTCGTTTACGAGCAGTACTTC